This TCR beta chain was captured by sequencing in a study of cytotoxic CD8 clonotypes in ibrutinib-treated CLL. The wider study: Specimens for response were gathered following a median about a year of therapy, spanning 6 to 36. Overall study findings and caveats: Clonality went up at the time of ibrutinib response, stayed stable in sustained remission, and later dropped back toward its baseline level at progression. Public clonotypes were seen rarely and were contracted or stable on treatment.

Germline V gene lookup returns CDR1 MNHEY and CDR2 SMNVEV (reference sequence). V lost 3 bases to trimming and J lost 1 base, with 10 bases between them. The CDR3 spans 15 residues. Remarks on this clone: No antigen is known for it.

This table comes from immunoSEQ multiplex PCR, and its TCRdb copy is limited to in-frame clones, with some not included. This table has around 250,000 clones, under 75% appearing once. This clonotype was obtained from a human donor with chronic lymphocytic leukemia. The chain recombines TRBV27 with TRBJ1-5, with a possible D match to TRBD1 (5 bases). This specimen consisted of PBMCs, obtained after 24 months of ibrutinib treatment. DNA of the CDR3: TGTGCCAGCAGTTTCCTCCGGGACAGCAATCAGCCCCAGCATTTT. It specifies CASSFLRDSNQPQHF.